These T cell receptor beta chains were read from a single sample in a study of cytomegalovirus exposure and HLA in healthy donors. This table comes from immunoSEQ multiplex PCR, and its TCRdb copy is limited to in-frame clones, with some not included. The table lists under 200,000 clones, about 70% of them singletons. Material: PBMCs. Receptor source: a woman between 40 and 50 years old in good health and CMV-seropositive. The CDR3 runs from the conserved cysteine through the conserved F or W. D genes are given only for firm matches. For some rows the clone size is stated as once, few or many, or as a class when expanded; others skip it.

TRBJ2-7	-	TRBV5-1	-	13	CASSPGSTYEQYF	TGCGCCAGCAGCCCGGGGTCGACCTACGAGCAGTACTTC
TRBJ2-1	-	TRBV28	-	16	CASSLIGLGGRDEQFF	TGTGCCAGCAGTTTAATCGGACTCGGGGGTCGGGATGAGCAGTTCTTC
TRBJ1-5	TRBD1	TRBV19	-	17	CASSNTGTGFLNQPQHF	TGTGCCAGTAGTAACACCGGGACAGGGTTTTTAAATCAGCCCCAGCATTTT
TRBJ2-7	-	TRBV7-2	-	13	CASSPSPRLEQYF	TGTGCCAGCAGCCCATCCCCTAGACTCGAGCAGTACTTC
TRBJ1-3	-	TRBV7-2	-	16	CASSPRPGISGNTIYF	TGTGCCAGCAGCCCAAGACCAGGGATCTCTGGAAACACCATATATTTT
TRBJ1-2	-	TRBV6-5	once	12	CASRGAGYGYPF	TGTGCCAGCAGGGGGGCGGGCTATGGCTACCCCTTC
TRBJ2-1	TRBD2	TRBV7-2	-	19	CASSRRGTSGSSGNYEQFF	TGTGCCAGCAGCCGAAGGGGGACTAGCGGGAGTAGTGGGAATTATGAGCAGTTCTTC
TRBJ1-1	TRBD1	TRBV28	-	13	CASSPYTGEWAFF	TGTGCCAGCAGTCCGTATACAGGGGAGTGGGCTTTCTTT
TRBJ1-5	-	TRBV6-5	once	15	CASSKSGNSNQPQNF	TGTGCCAGCAGCAAAAGCGGGAATAGCAATCAGCCCCAGAATTTT
TRBJ1-1	TRBD1	TRBV19	-	14	CASSLQGLNTEAFF	TGTGCCAGTAGTCTACAGGGGCTCAACACTGAAGCTTTCTTT
TRBJ1-5	-	TRBV28	-	14	CASRFDRSNQPQHF	TGTGCCAGCAGGTTTGACAGGAGCAATCAGCCCCAGCATTTT
TRBJ1-1	TRBD1	TRBV6-5	-	13	CASRLTGRTEAFF	TGTGCCAGCAGACTGACAGGGCGCACTGAAGCTTTCTTT
TRBJ2-1	TRBD2	TRBV9	-	16	CASSAVSSGVHNEQFF	TGTGCCAGCAGCGCAGTTAGTAGCGGGGTCCACAATGAGCAGTTCTTC
TRBJ2-1	TRBD2	TRBV10-3	-	15	CAISDSGTRYNEQFF	TGTGCCATCAGTGACTCCGGGACTAGGTACAATGAGCAGTTCTTC
TRBJ1-1	TRBD1	TRBV6-1	few	14	CASSEGDRGSEAFF	TGTGCCAGCAGTGAAGGGGACAGGGGCTCTGAAGCTTTCTTT
TRBJ1-2	TRBD1	TRBV7-8	-	15	CASSSPGQGVYGYTF	TGTGCCAGCAGCTCTCCGGGACAGGGTGTCTATGGCTACACCTTC
TRBJ2-7	-	TRBV6-5	few	15	CASSRDPLKRTEQYF	TGTGCCAGCAGCCGTGATCCCCTAAAGCGGACCGAGCAGTACTTC
TRBJ2-5	-	TRBV4-3	few	16	CASSQEIPGTSMTQYF	TGCGCCAGCAGCCAAGAGATCCCAGGGACAAGTATGACCCAGTACTTC
TRBJ1-2	-	TRBV6-1	-	15	CASSEADSINYGYTF	TGTGCCAGCAGTGAAGCCGACAGCATAAACTATGGCTACACCTTC
TRBJ1-2	TRBD1	TRBV18	-	13	CASSQGEDYGYTF	TGTGCCAGCTCCCAGGGGGAGGACTATGGCTACACCTTC
TRBJ1-2	TRBD1	TRBV4-3	few	17	CASSQDSGTGGNYGYTF	TGCGCCAGCAGCCAAGATTCGGGGACAGGGGGTAACTATGGCTACACCTTC
TRBJ2-1	-	TRBV7-3	few	15	CASSLTASPYNEQFF	TGTGCCAGCAGCTTAACAGCTTCCCCCTACAATGAGCAGTTCTTC
TRBJ1-2	-	TRBV28	-	14	CASSFGGLAYGYTF	TGTGCCAGCAGTTTCGGGGGGCTCGCCTATGGCTACACCTTC
TRBJ1-5	-	TRBV7-2	-	15	CASSFSRYSNQPQHF	TGTGCCAGCAGCTTTTCCCGGTATAGCAATCAGCCCCAGCATTTT
TRBJ2-3	-	TRBV19	once	13	CASSIQVTDTQYF	TGTGCCAGTAGTATCCAGGTCACAGATACGCAGTATTTT
TRBJ1-1	-	TRBV6-1	-	14	CASNRQEVNTEAFF	TGTGCCAGCAACAGACAGGAGGTGAACACTGAAGCTTTCTTT
TRBJ1-2	-	TRBV19	-	13	CASSVQGPAGYTF	TGTGCCAGTAGTGTCCAGGGGCCTGCGGGCTACACCTTC
TRBJ1-2	-	TRBV2	-	14	CASSGLEGSGGYTF	TGTGCCAGCAGTGGATTAGAGGGTTCGGGCGGCTACACCTTC
TRBJ1-1	-	TRBV27	-	14	CASSQSYMNTEAFF	TGTGCCAGCAGCCAGTCATATATGAACACTGAAGCTTTCTTT
TRBJ1-4	-	TRBV5-1	few	17	CASSLSGSKATNEKLFF	TGCGCCAGCAGCTTGAGCGGCAGTAAAGCGACTAATGAAAAACTGTTTTTT
TRBJ2-2	TRBD1	TRBV7-3	-	16	CASSLMGQGNSGELFF	TGTGCCAGCAGCTTAATGGGACAGGGAAACTCCGGGGAGCTGTTTTTT
TRBJ2-5	TRBD2	TRBV11-3	-	17	CASSLGETSGGQETQYF	TGTGCCAGCAGCTTAGGGGAGACTAGCGGGGGCCAAGAGACCCAGTACTTC
TRBJ2-1	TRBD2	TRBV4-2	-	18	CASSQDTPGTSVSNEQFF	TGTGCCAGCAGCCAAGATACCCCCGGGACTAGCGTTTCAAATGAGCAGTTCTTC
TRBJ2-7	-	TRBV2	-	13	CASSRSLLHEQYF	TGTGCCAGCTCGAGGTCCCTCTTACACGAGCAGTACTTC
TRBJ2-7	-	TRBV6-5	-	14	CASSYSRGSYEQYF	TGTGCCAGCAGTTACTCCCGCGGCTCCTACGAGCAGTACTTC
TRBJ2-3	TRBD2	TRBV7-2	few	16	CASKRGGGVGTDTQYF	TGTGCCTCGAAACGTGGCGGGGGGGTGGGCACAGATACGCAGTATTTT
TRBJ1-1	-	TRBV11-2	few	15	CASRLTRQPNTEAFF	TGTGCCAGCAGACTGACCCGACAGCCGAACACTGAAGCTTTCTTT
TRBJ1-1	-	TRBV4-3	-	15	CASSQVVTESTEAFF	TGCGCCAGCAGCCAAGTTGTGACAGAGTCCACTGAAGCTTTCTTT
TRBJ2-1	TRBD2	TRBV9	once	17	CASSVAGRIAGNNEQFF	TGTGCCAGCAGCGTAGCCGGCCGAATAGCGGGGAACAATGAGCAGTTCTTC
TRBJ2-7	-	TRBV21-1	-	13	CASSDEDSYEQYF	TGTGCCAGCAGCGACGAGGACAGCTACGAGCAGTACTTC
TRBJ2-2	TRBD1	TRBV6-6	-	15	CASSDRVANTGELFF	TGTGCCAGCAGTGACAGGGTGGCGAACACCGGGGAGCTGTTTTTT
TRBJ2-1	-	TRBV4-1	-	12	CASSQDSGEQFF	TGCGCCAGCAGCCAAGATAGCGGTGAGCAGTTCTTC
TRBJ1-1	-	TRBV7-2	-	15	CASSFPGTPNTEAFF	TGTGCCAGCAGCTTTCCCGGGACACCAAACACTGAAGCTTTCTTT
TRBJ2-1	-	TRBV21-1	-	18	CASSLDPDRVFTYNEQFF	TGTGCCAGCAGCCTGGACCCCGACAGGGTCTTTACCTACAATGAGCAGTTCTTC
TRBJ1-2	TRBD1	TRBV10-3	-	13	CAAGTDLNYGYTF	TGTGCCGCCGGGACAGACCTTAACTATGGCTACACCTTC
TRBJ2-7	-	TRBV29-1	-	13	CSVTSGSSYEQYF	TGCAGCGTTACCAGCGGGTCCTCCTACGAGCAGTACTTC
TRBJ2-4	-	TRBV11-2	-	17	CASRRGPGELAKNIQYF	TGTGCCAGCAGACGAGGCCCCGGCGAACTAGCCAAAAACATTCAGTACTTC
TRBJ2-7	-	TRBV2	-	16	CASSDPGGQSSYEQYF	TGTGCCAGCAGTGACCCCGGGGGACAGAGCTCCTACGAGCAGTACTTC
TRBJ2-7	-	TRBV21-1	-	17	CASLRDRDNYKVYEQYF	TGTGCCAGCCTCCGGGACAGGGACAACTACAAGGTCTACGAGCAGTACTTC
TRBJ1-2	TRBD1	TRBV4-2	-	20	CASSQDFSSRDRGFASGYTF	TGTGCCAGCAGCCAAGATTTCTCGTCGAGGGACAGGGGTTTCGCTTCTGGCTACACCTTC
TRBJ2-2	-	TRBV19	-	15	CASSLTGHNTGELFF	TGTGCCAGTAGTCTCACGGGACATAACACCGGGGAGCTGTTTTTT
TRBJ1-2	-	TRBV28	-	12	CASNTGNYGYTF	TGTGCCAGCAATACAGGGAACTATGGCTACACCTTC
TRBJ1-3	-	TRBV6-4	-	16	CASSEAPGSSGNTIYF	TGTGCCAGCAGTGAAGCGCCGGGGTCCTCTGGAAACACCATATATTTT
TRBJ1-4	-	TRBV10-3	-	15	CAISESWGANEKLFF	TGTGCCATCAGTGAGTCTTGGGGGGCTAATGAAAAACTGTTTTTT
TRBJ2-7	TRBD1	TRBV7-9	few	15	CASSPRGTATYEQYF	TGTGCCAGCAGCCCGAGGGGGACAGCTACCTACGAGCAGTACTTC
TRBJ1-4	-	TRBV6-1	-	13	CASSEAPREKLFF	TGTGCCAGCAGTGAAGCCCCCCGGGAAAAACTGTTTTTT
TRBJ1-2	-	TRBV7-8	-	15	CASSLGAGPYYGYTF	TGTGCCAGCAGCTTAGGTGCAGGGCCTTACTATGGCTACACCTTC
TRBJ1-4	-	TRBV29-1	-	12	CSVEGGNEKLFF	TGCAGCGTAGAGGGGGGGAATGAAAAACTGTTTTTT